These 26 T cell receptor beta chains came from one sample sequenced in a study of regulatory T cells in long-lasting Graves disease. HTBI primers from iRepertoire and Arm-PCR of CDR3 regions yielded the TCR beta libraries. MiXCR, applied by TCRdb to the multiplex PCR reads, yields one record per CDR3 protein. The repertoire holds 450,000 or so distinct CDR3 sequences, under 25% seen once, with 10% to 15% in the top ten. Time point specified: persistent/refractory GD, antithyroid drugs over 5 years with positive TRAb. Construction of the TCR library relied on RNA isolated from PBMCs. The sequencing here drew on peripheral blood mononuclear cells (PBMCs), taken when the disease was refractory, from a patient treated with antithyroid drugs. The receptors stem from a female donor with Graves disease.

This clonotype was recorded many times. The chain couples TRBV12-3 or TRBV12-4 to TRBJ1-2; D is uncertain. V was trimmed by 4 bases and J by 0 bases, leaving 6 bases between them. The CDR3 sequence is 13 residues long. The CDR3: CASSSTANYGYTF. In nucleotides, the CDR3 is TGTGCCAGCAGTTCGACTGCTAACTATGGCTACACCTTC.

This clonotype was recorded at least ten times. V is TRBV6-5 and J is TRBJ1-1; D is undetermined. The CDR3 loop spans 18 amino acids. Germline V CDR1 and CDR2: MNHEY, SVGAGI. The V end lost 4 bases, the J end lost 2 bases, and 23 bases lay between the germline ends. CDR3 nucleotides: TGTGCCAGCAGTTGGGTTTATAGGGCAGACGGTAGTAACACTGAAGCTTTCTTT. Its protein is CASSWVYRADGSNTEAFF.

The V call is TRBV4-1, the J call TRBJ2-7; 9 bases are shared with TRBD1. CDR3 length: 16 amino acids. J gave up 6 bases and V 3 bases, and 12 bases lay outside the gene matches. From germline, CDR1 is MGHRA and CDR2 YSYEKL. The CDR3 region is CASSHPRGTGLGEQYF. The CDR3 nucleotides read TGCGCCAGCAGCCATCCTCGGGGGACAGGGTTAGGCGAGCAGTACTTC.

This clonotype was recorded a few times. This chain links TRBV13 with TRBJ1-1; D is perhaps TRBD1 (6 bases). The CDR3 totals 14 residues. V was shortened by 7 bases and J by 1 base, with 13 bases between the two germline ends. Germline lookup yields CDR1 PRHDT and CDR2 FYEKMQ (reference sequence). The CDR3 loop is CASTLGTSNTEAFF. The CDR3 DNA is TGTGCCAGCACCCTAGGGACATCGAACACTGAAGCTTTCTTT.

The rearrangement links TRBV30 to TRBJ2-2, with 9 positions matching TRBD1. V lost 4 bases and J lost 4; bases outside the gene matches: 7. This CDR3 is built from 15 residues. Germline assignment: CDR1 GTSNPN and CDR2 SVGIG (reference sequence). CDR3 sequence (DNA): TGTGCCTGGAACGGGGGACAGGGTGTCACCGGGGAGCTGTTTTTT. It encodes CAWNGGQGVTGELFF. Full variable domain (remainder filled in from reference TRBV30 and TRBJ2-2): SQTIHQWPATLVQPVGSPLSLECTVEGTSNPNLYWYRQAAGRGLQLLFYSVGIGQISSEVPQNLSASRPQDRQFILSSKKLLLSDSGFYLCAWNGGQGVTGELFFGEGSRLTVL.

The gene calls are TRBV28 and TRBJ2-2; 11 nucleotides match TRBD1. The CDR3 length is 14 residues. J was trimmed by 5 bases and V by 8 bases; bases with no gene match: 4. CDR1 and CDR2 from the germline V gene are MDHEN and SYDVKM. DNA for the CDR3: TGTGCCAGCCAGCGGGACAGGGGGACCGGGGAGCTGTTTTTT. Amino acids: CASQRDRGTGELFF.

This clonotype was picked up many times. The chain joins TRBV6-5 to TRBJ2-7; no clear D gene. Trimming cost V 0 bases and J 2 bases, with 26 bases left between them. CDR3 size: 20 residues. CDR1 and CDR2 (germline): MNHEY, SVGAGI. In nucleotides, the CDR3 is TGTGCCAGCAGTTACTCCGACAAAACTAAGCACCGGGCAAGGGCCTACGAGCAGTACTTC. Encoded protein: CASSYSDKTKHRARAYEQYF.

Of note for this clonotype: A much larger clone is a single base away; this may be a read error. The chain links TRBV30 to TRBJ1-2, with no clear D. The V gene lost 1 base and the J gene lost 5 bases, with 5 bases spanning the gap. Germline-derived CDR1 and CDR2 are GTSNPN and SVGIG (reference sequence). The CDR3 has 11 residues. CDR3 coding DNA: TGTGCCTGGAGTGATGGGTATGGCTACACCTTC. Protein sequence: CAWSDGYGYTF.

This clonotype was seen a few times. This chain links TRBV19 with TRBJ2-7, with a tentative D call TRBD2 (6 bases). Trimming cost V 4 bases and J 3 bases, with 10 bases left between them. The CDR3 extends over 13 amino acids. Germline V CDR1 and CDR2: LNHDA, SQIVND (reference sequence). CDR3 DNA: TGTGCCAGTAGTACCACTAGCCGCTACGAGCAGTACTTC. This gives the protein CASSTTSRYEQYF.

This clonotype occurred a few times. The CDR3 bases are TGTGCCAGCAGCCGTCACACGGGGTACAATGAGCAGTTCTTC. It is translated as CASSRHTGYNEQFF. The chain uses TRBV2 and TRBJ2-1, with D possibly TRBD2 on 5 matching bases. V lost 6 bases and J 4 bases, leaving 13 bases between the germline ends. This CDR3 has 14 residues. Germline CDR1 is SNHLY and CDR2 is FYNNEI.

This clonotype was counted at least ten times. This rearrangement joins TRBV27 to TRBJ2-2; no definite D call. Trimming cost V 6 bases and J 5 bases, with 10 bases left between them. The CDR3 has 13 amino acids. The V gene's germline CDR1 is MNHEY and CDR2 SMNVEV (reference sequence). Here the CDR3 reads CASSLQRTGELFF. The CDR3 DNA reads TGTGCCAGCAGCCTACAGAGAACCGGGGAGCTGTTTTTT.

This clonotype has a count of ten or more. The CDR3 is CASSSGGIDYTF. CDR3 coding DNA: TGTGCCAGCAGTTCGGGGGGAATTGACTACACCTTC. This chain uses TRBV12-3 or TRBV12-4 with TRBJ1-2, with D possibly being TRBD1 (5 bases). V was pared by 4 bases and J by 10 bases, with 13 bases between. CDR3 length: 12 residues.

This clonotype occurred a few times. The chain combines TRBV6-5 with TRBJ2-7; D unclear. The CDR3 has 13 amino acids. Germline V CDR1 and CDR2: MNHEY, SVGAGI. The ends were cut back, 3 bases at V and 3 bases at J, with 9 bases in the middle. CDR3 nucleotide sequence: TGTGCCAGCAGTTATGTGGCCGGCTACGAGCAGTACTTC. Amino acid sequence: CASSYVAGYEQYF.

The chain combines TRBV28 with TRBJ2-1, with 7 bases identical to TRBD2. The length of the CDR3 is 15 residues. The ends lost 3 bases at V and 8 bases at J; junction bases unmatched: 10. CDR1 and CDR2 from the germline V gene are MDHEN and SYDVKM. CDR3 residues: CASSFPREARDEQFF. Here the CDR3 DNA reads TGTGCCAGCAGTTTCCCCCGGGAGGCCAGGGATGAGCAGTTCTTC.

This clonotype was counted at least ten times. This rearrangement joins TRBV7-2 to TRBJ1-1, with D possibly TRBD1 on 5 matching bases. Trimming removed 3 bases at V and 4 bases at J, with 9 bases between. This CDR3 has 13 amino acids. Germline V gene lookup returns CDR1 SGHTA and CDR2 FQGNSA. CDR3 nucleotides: TGTGCCAGCAGCTTCGGGGGATCCACTGAAGCTTTCTTT. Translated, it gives CASSFGGSTEAFF.

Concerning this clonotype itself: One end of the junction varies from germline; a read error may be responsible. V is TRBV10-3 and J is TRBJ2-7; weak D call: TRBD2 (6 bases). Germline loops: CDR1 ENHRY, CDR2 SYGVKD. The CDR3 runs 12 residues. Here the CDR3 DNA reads TGTGCCATCAGTGAGGAGGGTAGCGGCGGGAACTTC. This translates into CAISEEGSGGNF.

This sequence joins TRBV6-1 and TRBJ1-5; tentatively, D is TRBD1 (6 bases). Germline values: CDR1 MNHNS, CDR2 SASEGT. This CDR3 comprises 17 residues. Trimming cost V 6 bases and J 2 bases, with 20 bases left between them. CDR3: CASSPGGVRGGNQPQHF. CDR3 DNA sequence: TGTGCCAGCAGCCCCGGAGGAGTCAGGGGAGGCAATCAGCCCCAGCATTTT.

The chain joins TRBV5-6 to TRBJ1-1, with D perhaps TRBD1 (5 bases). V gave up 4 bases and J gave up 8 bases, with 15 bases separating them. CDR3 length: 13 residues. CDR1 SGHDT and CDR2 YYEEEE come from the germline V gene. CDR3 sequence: CASSRLGTEEAFF. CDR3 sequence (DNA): TGTGCCAGCAGCCGCCTCGGGACGGAAGAAGCTTTCTTT. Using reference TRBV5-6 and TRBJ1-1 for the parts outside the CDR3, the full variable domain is DAGVTQSPTHLIKTRGQQVTLRCSPKSGHDTVSWYQQALGQGPQFIFQYYEEEERQRGNFPDRFSGHQFPNYSSELNVNALLLGDSALYLCASSRLGTEEAFFGQGTRLTVV.

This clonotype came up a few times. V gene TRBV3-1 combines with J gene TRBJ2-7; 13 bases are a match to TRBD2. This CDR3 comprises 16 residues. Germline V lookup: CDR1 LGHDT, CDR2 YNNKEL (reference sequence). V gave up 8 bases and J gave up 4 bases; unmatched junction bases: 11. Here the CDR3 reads CASRAGLAGVGYEQYF. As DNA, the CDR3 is TGTGCCAGCCGCGCCGGACTAGCGGGAGTGGGGTACGAGCAGTACTTC.

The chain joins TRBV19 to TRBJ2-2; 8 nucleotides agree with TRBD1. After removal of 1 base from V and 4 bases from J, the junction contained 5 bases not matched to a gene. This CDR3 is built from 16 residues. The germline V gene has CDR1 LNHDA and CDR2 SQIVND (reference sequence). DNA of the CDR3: TGTGCCAGTAGTATAGGACAGGGGTCAGGCACCGGGGAGCTGTTTTTT. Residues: CASSIGQGSGTGELFF.

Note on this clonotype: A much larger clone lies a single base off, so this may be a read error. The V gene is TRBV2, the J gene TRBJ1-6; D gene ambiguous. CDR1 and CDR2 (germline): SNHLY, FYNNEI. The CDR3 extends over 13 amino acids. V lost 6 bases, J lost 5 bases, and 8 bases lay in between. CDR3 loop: CASSQENNSPLHF. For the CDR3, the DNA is TGTGCCAGCAGCCAAGAGAATAATTCACCCCTCCACTTT.

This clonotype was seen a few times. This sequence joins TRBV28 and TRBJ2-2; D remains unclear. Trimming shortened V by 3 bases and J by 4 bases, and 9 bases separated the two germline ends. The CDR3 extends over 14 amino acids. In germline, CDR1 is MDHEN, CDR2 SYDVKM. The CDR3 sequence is CASSFYRSTGELFF. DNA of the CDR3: TGTGCCAGCAGTTTTTACCGGTCCACCGGGGAGCTGTTTTTT.

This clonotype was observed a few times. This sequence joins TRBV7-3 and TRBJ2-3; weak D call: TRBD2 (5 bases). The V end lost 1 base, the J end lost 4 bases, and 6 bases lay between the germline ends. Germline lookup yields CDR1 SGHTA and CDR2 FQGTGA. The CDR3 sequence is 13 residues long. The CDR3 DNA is TGTGCCAGCAGCTTAATGGAGGCAGATACGCAGTATTTT. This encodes CASSLMEADTQYF.

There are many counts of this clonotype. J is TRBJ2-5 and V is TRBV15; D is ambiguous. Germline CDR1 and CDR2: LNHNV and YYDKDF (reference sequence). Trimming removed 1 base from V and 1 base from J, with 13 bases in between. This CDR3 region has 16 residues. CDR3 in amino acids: CATSRGTENTQETQYF. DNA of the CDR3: TGTGCCACCAGCAGAGGGACGGAAAACACCCAAGAGACCCAGTACTTC.

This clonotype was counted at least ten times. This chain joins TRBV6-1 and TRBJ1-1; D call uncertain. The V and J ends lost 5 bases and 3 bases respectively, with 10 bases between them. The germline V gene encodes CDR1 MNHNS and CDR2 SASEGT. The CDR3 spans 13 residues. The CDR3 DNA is TGTGCCAGCAGTCCTGACTGGGACACTGAAGCTTTCTTT. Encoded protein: CASSPDWDTEAFF.

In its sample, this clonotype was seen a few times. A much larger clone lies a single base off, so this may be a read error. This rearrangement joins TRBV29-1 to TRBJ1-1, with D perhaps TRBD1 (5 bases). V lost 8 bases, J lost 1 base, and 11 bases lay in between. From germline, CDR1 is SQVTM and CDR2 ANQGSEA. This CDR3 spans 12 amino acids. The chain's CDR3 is CSTGHWNTEAFF. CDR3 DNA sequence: TGCAGCACTGGACACTGGAACACTGAAGCTTTCTTT.